Presented here are 25 T cell receptor beta chains from one specimen sequenced in a study of control samples from healthy donors and cancer patients. Assay: immunoSEQ multiplex PCR; the TCRdb copy retains only in-frame clones and omits some. The data contain 90,000 or so clones, about 89% of them seen just once; the ten biggest clones take up 9% to 10%. Sequencing was done on a sample of PBMCs. These receptors were obtained from a woman aged 50 to 60 with colorectal cancer.

The chain uses TRBV19 and TRBJ1-2, with D possibly being TRBD1 (5 bases). CDR1 LNHDA and CDR2 SQIVND come from the germline V gene (reference sequence). Trimming shortened V by 1 base and J by 6 bases, and 12 bases separated the two germline ends. The CDR3 runs 14 residues. The CDR3 bases are TGTGCCAGTAGTATAGTCGGGGCTGACCATGGCTACACCTTC. Protein product: CASSIVGADHGYTF. The full variable domain, rest sourced from reference TRBV19 and TRBJ1-2, is DGGITQSPKYLFRKEGQNVTLSCEQNLNHDAMYWYRQDPGQGLRLIYYSQIVNDFQKGDIAEGYSVSREKKESFPLTVTSAQKNPTAFYLCASSIVGADHGYTFGSGTRLTVV.

The chain's CDR3 is CASKNRVAGEQFF. The CDR3 nucleotides read TGTGCCAGTAAGAACAGGGTGGCCGGTGAGCAGTTCTTC. The chain carries TRBV19 and TRBJ2-1, with D possibly being TRBD1 (6 bases). The CDR3 sequence is 13 residues long. V lost 7 bases and J 9 bases, leaving 16 bases between the germline ends. Germline V CDR1 and CDR2: LNHDA, SQIVND (reference sequence).

This chain links TRBV7-8 with TRBJ1-5; the D gene is possibly TRBD1 (5 bases). The germline gives CDR1 SGHVS, CDR2 FQNEAQ. There are 17 residues in the CDR3. V lost 3 bases to trimming and J lost 3 bases, with 18 bases between them. In DNA form, the CDR3 reads TGTGCCAGCAGCTTTAGAGGATCGGGGGTATACAATCAGCCCCAGCATTTT. Protein product: CASSFRGSGVYNQPQHF.

The J gene is TRBJ2-3, the V gene TRBV4-3; 8 bases fit TRBD2. CDR1 and CDR2 from the germline V gene are LGHNA and YSLEER. V was pared by 3 bases and J by 4 bases, with 9 bases of the junction left unmatched. This CDR3 is 16 amino acids long. CDR3 residues: CASSQRAGDSSDTQYF. CDR3 nucleotide sequence: TGCGCCAGCAGCCAGCGAGCGGGGGATTCATCAGATACGCAGTATTTT.

The genes are TRBV3-1 (or the pseudogene TRBV3-2) and TRBJ2-7, with D possibly being TRBD2 (7 bases). Germline V gene sequence: CDR1 LGHDT, CDR2 YNNKEL (reference sequence). V was clipped by 1 base and J by 6 bases, with 13 bases between them. The CDR3 has 14 amino acids. The DNA of the CDR3 is TGTGCCAGCAGCCAAGGACGGGGGGCCAGCGAGCAGTACGTC. This encodes CASSQGRGASEQYV.

The V call is TRBV20-1, the J call TRBJ2-5; D unclear. The CDR3 sequence is 11 residues long. Germline-derived CDR1 and CDR2 are DFQATT and SNEGSKA (reference sequence). V was shortened by 2 bases and J by 4 bases, with 5 bases between the two germline ends. The CDR3 nucleotides are TGCAGTGCTAGACACCTAGAGACCCAGTACTTC. It is translated as CSARHLETQYF.

The chain is built from TRBV6-1 and TRBJ2-3, with 11 bases that match TRBD2. CDR3 length equals 15 residues. From germline, CDR1 is MNHNS and CDR2 SASEGT. V shed 2 bases and J 4 bases; nucleotides not matched to a gene: 2. Here the CDR3 reads CASSELAGGSDTQYF. The CDR3 DNA follows: TGTGCCAGCAGTGAACTAGCGGGGGGTTCAGATACGCAGTATTTT.

This clone is a singleton in its sample. The chain employs TRBV4-3 and TRBJ2-5; TRBD2 agrees at 9 bases. The germline V gene has CDR1 LGHNA and CDR2 YSLEER. This CDR3 has 18 amino acids. Germline trimming cut 0 bases from V and 5 bases from J; bases unmatched to any gene: 13. CDR3 nucleotide sequence: TGCGCCAGCAGCCAAGATATAGGTGCTAGCGGGGAGTTCGAGACCCAGTACTTC. The encoded protein is CASSQDIGASGEFETQYF.

V and J are TRBV5-4 and TRBJ2-3; D remains unclear. V lost 0 bases and J 0 bases, leaving 11 bases between the germline ends. There are 16 residues in the CDR3. Germline V CDR1 and CDR2: SGHNT, YYREEE (reference sequence). For the CDR3, the DNA is TGTGCCAGCAGCTTGGGTTTCGGATCTAGCACAGATACGCAGTATTTT. It is translated as CASSLGFGSSTDTQYF.

The CDR3: CASSTPTGEDSPLHF. As DNA, the CDR3 is TGTGCCAGCAGTACACCCACAGGGGAGGATTCACCCCTCCACTTT. The V and J genes are TRBV28 and TRBJ1-6; 7 bases fit TRBD1. This CDR3 comprises 15 residues. V shed 5 bases, J shed 8 bases, and the junction held 9 bases outside the gene matches. Germline V CDR1 and CDR2: MDHEN, SYDVKM.

This sequence joins TRBV18 and TRBJ1-4; D is undetermined. This CDR3 is built from 16 residues. Germline V CDR1 and CDR2: KGHSH, LQKENI. Trimming took off 1 base at V and 7 bases at J, with 16 bases between the two ends. CDR3: CASSPLSGSLGEKLFF. CDR3 nucleotides: TGTGCCAGCTCACCACTGTCCGGGAGTCTTGGTGAAAAACTGTTTTTT.

The chain employs TRBV7-2 and TRBJ2-5, with TRBD2 matching over 11 bases. Germline assignment: CDR1 SGHTA and CDR2 FQGNSA. This CDR3 region has 15 residues. J gave up 5 bases and V 3 bases, and 5 bases lay outside the gene matches. The CDR3 reads CASSFSGGGRETQYF. CDR3 nucleotides: TGTGCCAGCAGCTTTAGCGGGGGGGGCCGGGAGACCCAGTACTTC. The full variable domain, its missing parts supplied by reference TRBV7-2 and TRBJ2-5, is GAGVSQSPSNKVTEKGKDVELRCDPISGHTALYWYRQSLGQGLEFLIYFQGNSAPDKSGLPSDRFSAERTGGSVSTLTIQRTQQEDSAVYLCASSFSGGGRETQYFGPGTRLLVL.

The V call is TRBV19, the J call TRBJ2-7, with 11 bases lining up with TRBD2. The germline V gene has CDR1 LNHDA and CDR2 SQIVND (reference sequence). The CDR3 spans 14 residues. Trimming removed 10 bases from V and 4 bases from J; junction bases left unmatched: 9. CDR3 DNA sequence: TGTGCCACGGCGACTAGCGGGGATTCTTACGAGCAGTACGTC. Its protein is CATATSGDSYEQYV.

This clone was detected once. The chain links TRBV7-9 to TRBJ2-5; a weak D match, TRBD1 (6 bases). Germline assignment: CDR1 SEHNR and CDR2 FQNEAQ (reference sequence). V lost 4 bases, J lost 5 bases, and 17 bases lay in between. The CDR3 has 15 residues. CDR3 in amino acids: CASSSLVAGAETQYF. The CDR3 DNA is TGTGCCAGCAGCTCCCTGGTGGCAGGGGCGGAGACCCAGTACTTC.

V gene TRBV5-4 combines with J gene TRBJ2-1, with 8 bases lining up with TRBD2. CDR1 and CDR2 (germline): SGHNT, YYREEE (reference sequence). Trimming at V came to 4 bases and at J to 6 bases, leaving 9 bases not matched to a gene. The CDR3 contains 15 residues. CDR3 amino acids: CASSQDPRGGNEQFF. DNA of the CDR3: TGTGCCAGCAGCCAGGACCCCCGGGGGGGCAATGAGCAGTTCTTC.

This clone was found once. CDR3 DNA: TGTGCCAGCAGTGACTCTTCGTACACCGGGGAGCTGTTTTTT. This translates into CASSDSSYTGELFF. The J gene is TRBJ2-2, the V gene TRBV6-4; D is ambiguous. This CDR3 region has 14 residues. Germline V gene sequence: CDR1 MRHNA, CDR2 SNTAGT. Deletions cut 0 bases from V and 3 bases from J, with 5 bases between.

The chain has TRBV7-6 and TRBJ2-1; D not certain. Germline-derived CDR1 and CDR2 are SGHVS and FNYEAQ. The V gene lost 5 bases and the J gene lost 0 bases, with 11 bases spanning the gap. The CDR3 covers 15 residues. The DNA for the CDR3 is TGTGCCAGCAGCCCTAACCCGAGCTCCTACAATGAGCAGTTCTTC. This sequence encodes CASSPNPSSYNEQFF.

The chain uses TRBV7-2 and TRBJ1-1, with no clear D. CDR1 and CDR2 from the germline V gene are SGHTA and FQGNSA. The V gene lost 1 base and the J gene lost 2 bases, with 11 bases spanning the gap. The CDR3 loop spans 15 amino acids. The CDR3 reads CASSLGRRINTEAFF. The CDR3 nucleotides read TGTGCCAGCAGCTTAGGTCGGCGAATTAACACTGAAGCTTTCTTT. The full variable domain, rest sourced from reference TRBV7-2 and TRBJ1-1, is GAGVSQSPSNKVTEKGKDVELRCDPISGHTALYWYRQSLGQGLEFLIYFQGNSAPDKSGLPSDRFSAERTGGSVSTLTIQRTQQEDSAVYLCASSLGRRINTEAFFGQGTRLTVV.

The chain employs TRBV6-5 and TRBJ1-1, with no clear D. The germline V and J ends were trimmed by 6 bases and 5 bases, with 13 bases remaining between them. The CDR3 runs to 13 residues. Germline loops: CDR1 MNHEY, CDR2 SVGAGI. Here the CDR3 reads CASRYGLETEAFF. The CDR3 DNA sequence: TGTGCCAGCAGGTATGGCTTGGAAACTGAAGCTTTCTTT.

The chain employs TRBV6-5 and TRBJ1-4, with 10 nucleotides matching TRBD1. Per germline, CDR1 MNHEY and CDR2 SVGAGI. This CDR3 spans 15 amino acids. V lost 5 bases to trimming and J lost 6 bases; unmatched junction nucleotides: 6. CDR3 loop: CASSQLTGGDEKLFF. In DNA, the CDR3 is TGTGCCAGCAGTCAATTGACAGGGGGCGATGAAAAACTGTTTTTT.

Concerning this clone: The sample has other DNA sequences that encode this CDR3 too. The V gene is TRBV5-1, the J gene TRBJ2-3; TRBD2 matches 14 bases. This CDR3 contains 15 residues. V shed 4 bases and J 4 bases; nucleotides not matched to a gene: 2. Germline V gene sequence: CDR1 SGHRS, CDR2 YFSETQ. In DNA form, the CDR3 reads TGCGCCAGCAGCGCGGGACTAGCGGGGGCAGATACGCAGTATTTT. This gives the protein CASSAGLAGADTQYF.

J is TRBJ2-2 and V is TRBV14; tentative D call: TRBD1 (5 bases). From germline, CDR1 is SGHDN and CDR2 FVKESK. V was cut by 1 base and J by 5 bases, with 11 bases left in between. This CDR3 region has 15 residues. DNA of the CDR3: TGTGCCAGCAGCCAAGTATCAGGGTTGACCGGGGAGCTGTTTTTT. It yields the protein CASSQVSGLTGELFF.

The J gene is TRBJ2-3, the V gene TRBV9; D not resolved. The length of the CDR3 is 13 residues. V was shortened by 0 bases and J by 6 bases, with 8 bases between the two germline ends. Germline V lookup: CDR1 SGDLS, CDR2 YYNGEE. The CDR3 DNA reads as TGTGCCAGCAGCGTAGCTACTCACGATACGCAGTATTTT. Residues: CASSVATHDTQYF.

V is TRBV30 and J is TRBJ1-1; D is perhaps TRBD1 (5 bases). The CDR3 runs 12 residues. Germline CDR1 is GTSNPN and CDR2 is SVGIG (reference sequence). V was shortened by 2 bases and J by 5 bases, with 9 bases between the two germline ends. CDR3 loop: CAWSTGGTEAFF. The CDR3 DNA reads as TGTGCCTGGAGTACAGGAGGGACTGAAGCTTTCTTT.

As DNA, the CDR3 is TGCGCCAGCAGCCAAGAGTCGCTAGCGGCTAACACAGATACGCAGTATTTT. It codes for CASSQESLAANTDTQYF. This chain joins TRBV4-3 and TRBJ2-3; 7 bases fit TRBD2. CDR3 length: 17 amino acids. V gave up 0 bases and J gave up 2 bases; unmatched junction bases: 8. Germline V gene sequence: CDR1 LGHNA, CDR2 YSLEER.